Given below is one T cell receptor (beta chain) in context. The record originates from a study of low-dose radiotherapy and immunotherapy resistance in tumors. Study in general: Ipilimumab 1 mg/kg every six weeks, together with nivolumab 240 mg every two weeks, was given intravenously to patients. Cyclophosphamide went in intravenously at 200 mg/m2 every two weeks, one day before radiation and immunotherapy.

cDNA synthesis used a TRAV/TRBV-specific primer set for both chains. The authors ran around 22 PCR cycles to amplify TCRs with a constant-region primer and V-primer adapter. In vitro transcription amplified the mRNA that had been isolated. Via MiXCR, TCRdb re-called the reads, giving one row per CDR3 protein. The sample includes 60,000 to 90,000 distinct CDR3 sequences, roughly 30% of them seen just once. Time point specified: before trial treatment. The donors' regimen was nivolumab, ipilimumab, aspirin, low-dose cyclophosphamide and low-dose radiotherapy. The specimen was PBMCs, collected before treatment. This receptor was identified in a female donor with ovarian cancer.

The CDR3 nucleotides are TGTGCCAGCGTAACGTCGGGGCTGATGAACACTGAAGCTTTCTTT. Translated: CASVTSGLMNTEAFF. The V and J genes are TRBV6-2 or TRBV6-3 and TRBJ1-1; TRBD1 is a possible D gene (5 bases). The CDR3 runs 15 residues. V dropped 8 bases and J dropped 0 bases, with 16 bases sitting between them. Germline-derived CDR1 and CDR2 are MNHEY and SVGEGT.